The 30 T cell receptor beta chains below were found in one sample sequenced in a study of cytomegalovirus exposure and HLA in healthy donors. Primers: 60 Vbeta forward and 13 Jbeta reverse. Libraries were prepared by immunoSEQ multiplex PCR; TCRdb keeps only in-frame clonotypes and omits some of them. Among roughly 170,000 clones listed, 65% to 85% were seen once. The specimen sequenced was PBMCs. Receptor source: a woman aged 45 to 65 in good health and CMV-seropositive.

As DNA, the CDR3 is TGTGCCAGCAGCTTAACAGGGATGAGCAATCAGCCCCAGCATTTT. Residues: CASSLTGMSNQPQHF. The J gene is TRBJ1-5, the V gene TRBV7-2, with a weak D call TRBD1 (6 bases). Germline CDR1 and CDR2: SGHTA and FQGNSA. V was cut by 2 bases and J by 1 base, with 9 bases left in between. The CDR3 runs 15 residues.

This chain connects TRBV4-3 to TRBJ2-5; TRBD1 might be the D (5 bases). Germline CDR1 reads LGHNA; CDR2 reads YSLEER. The CDR3 length is 15 residues. Trimming stripped 0 bases from V and 9 bases from J, with 17 bases between. The CDR3 protein is CASSQEGDSRRAQYF. DNA for the CDR3: TGCGCCAGCAGCCAAGAGGGCGACAGTCGTAGGGCCCAGTACTTC.

The chain carries TRBV28 and TRBJ1-4, with D possibly being TRBD1 (5 bases). In germline, CDR1 is MDHEN, CDR2 SYDVKM. The CDR3 covers 14 residues. V was clipped by 6 bases and J by 4 bases, with 12 bases between them. CDR3 bases: TGTGCCAGCAGGTACGGGACTAGTAATGAAAAACTGTTTTTT. Protein product: CASRYGTSNEKLFF.

The chain recombines TRBV7-2 with TRBJ2-1; tentative D call: TRBD2 (5 bases). CDR3 length: 16 amino acids. Deletions cut 1 base from V and 0 bases from J, with 10 bases between. Germline V gives CDR1 SGHTA, CDR2 FQGNSA. The CDR3 here is CASSLVSGYSYNEQFF. DNA of the CDR3: TGTGCCAGCAGCTTAGTAAGCGGATACTCCTACAATGAGCAGTTCTTC.

V usage is TRBV7-3 and J usage is TRBJ2-1, with 10 bases matching TRBD2. The germline gives CDR1 SGHTA, CDR2 FQGTGA. The CDR3 has 16 amino acids. J was trimmed by 8 bases and V by 5 bases; bases with no gene match: 12. DNA for the CDR3: TGTGCCAGCAGCCAAATCCCTAGCGGGAGTAATCATGAGCAGTTCTTC. Encoded protein: CASSQIPSGSNHEQFF.

V is TRBV4-1 and J is TRBJ2-7, with 8 bases lining up with TRBD1. CDR3 length: 14 amino acids. V trimming: 2 bases; J trimming: 7 bases; junction bases outside the gene matches: 7. The germline gives CDR1 MGHRA, CDR2 YSYEKL. The chain's CDR3 is CASSQPRTGREQYF. The CDR3 DNA is TGCGCCAGCAGCCAACCTAGGACAGGGCGTGAGCAGTACTTC.

The chain joins TRBV5-1 to TRBJ2-7; D may be TRBD2 (6 bases). Looked up from germline, CDR1 is SGHRS and CDR2 is YFSETQ. V lost 2 bases and J lost 4, with 22 bases in between. The CDR3 sequence is 17 residues long. The CDR3 reads CASSFPHLGGPRYEQYF. CDR3 coding DNA: TGCGCCAGCAGCTTCCCCCATCTAGGAGGGCCTAGGTACGAGCAGTACTTC.

J is TRBJ2-5 and V is TRBV9; TRBD1 is a possible D gene (6 bases). The CDR3 totals 16 residues. Trimming removed 3 bases at V and 4 bases at J, with 19 bases between. The germline CDR1 and CDR2 sequences are SGDLS and YYNGEE. CDR3: CASSGGLTQGLETQYF. The CDR3 DNA reads as TGTGCCAGCAGCGGGGGGTTGACACAGGGTTTAGAGACCCAGTACTTC.

The V call is TRBV28, the J call TRBJ2-3; 11 bases are a match to TRBD2. This CDR3 region has 18 residues. CDR1 is MDHEN, CDR2 SYDVKM, per germline. J gave up 6 bases and V 5 bases, and 16 bases lay outside the gene matches. The chain's CDR3 is CASSLTAQGLAGQDTQYF. The CDR3 nucleotides read TGTGCCAGCAGTCTAACTGCTCAAGGACTAGCGGGCCAGGATACGCAGTATTTT.

This sequence joins TRBV27 and TRBJ2-2; D may be TRBD1 (5 bases). V lost 0 bases and J 2 bases, leaving 10 bases between the germline ends. The CDR3 is 16 amino acids. From germline, CDR1 is MNHEY and CDR2 SMNVEV (reference sequence). CDR3 DNA sequence: TGTGCCAGCAGTTTATCGAGACAGCTCAACACCGGGGAGCTGTTTTTT. Translation: CASSLSRQLNTGELFF.

A few counts support this clone. V is TRBV6-1 and J is TRBJ1-2; D perhaps matches TRBD1 (6 bases). The CDR3 is 15 residues long. Germline V gene sequence: CDR1 MNHNS, CDR2 SASEGT. Trimming removed 3 bases at V and 6 bases at J, with 17 bases between. As DNA, the CDR3 is TGTGCCAGCAGTGAGGGGGGCGGGGGGGGCGATGGCTACACCTTC. Translated: CASSEGGGGGDGYTF.

The chain couples TRBV5-1 to TRBJ1-5; TRBD1 matches 11 bases. Germline lookup yields CDR1 SGHRS and CDR2 YFSETQ. This CDR3 contains 14 residues. V shed 4 bases, J shed 7 bases, and the junction held 4 bases outside the gene matches. This CDR3 is CASSPGDRGQPQHF. CDR3 in DNA: TGCGCCAGCAGCCCTGGGGACAGGGGGCAGCCCCAGCATTTT.

This clone was recorded once. The CDR3 sequence is CAISIGTGDPGNTIYF. The CDR3 DNA is TGTGCCATCAGCATCGGGACAGGTGATCCCGGAAACACCATATATTTT. The chain links TRBV10-3 to TRBJ1-3; 8 bases agree with TRBD1. Trimming removed 6 bases from V and 4 bases from J; junction bases left unmatched: 11. The V gene's germline CDR1 is ENHRY and CDR2 SYGVKD. The CDR3 has 16 amino acids.

The CDR3 DNA follows: TGCGCCAGCAGCCCGCAAATCGACAGGAGATATGGCTACACCTTC. It specifies CASSPQIDRRYGYTF. This chain connects TRBV4-3 to TRBJ1-2; D possibly corresponds to TRBD1 (6 bases). The CDR3 is 15 amino acids. Germline V gene data show CDR1 as LGHNA and CDR2 as YSLEER. V was trimmed by 4 bases and J by 5 bases, leaving 17 bases between them.

V gene TRBV15 combines with J gene TRBJ1-1; tentatively, D is TRBD1 (5 bases). Between the trimmed V and J ends, which lost 5 bases and 11 bases, there was a span of 21 bases. The CDR3 is 14 amino acids. Germline V gene sequence: CDR1 LNHNV, CDR2 YYDKDF (reference sequence). The CDR3 loop is CATSGRAKERTAFF. The DNA for the CDR3 is TGTGCCACCAGCGGCAGGGCAAAGGAGAGGACGGCTTTCTTT. Full variable domain (missing parts from reference TRBV15 and TRBJ1-1): DAMVIQNPRYQVTQFGKPVTLSCSQTLNHNVMYWYQQKSSQAPKLLFHYYDKDFNNEADTPDNFQSRRPNTSFCFLDIRSPGLGDTAMYLCATSGRAKERTAFFGQGTRLTVV.

The genes are TRBV27 and TRBJ1-2, with 9 bases aligning to TRBD1. Looked up from germline, CDR1 is MNHEY and CDR2 is SMNVEV (reference sequence). This CDR3 is built from 15 residues. The junction had 14 bases not matched to a gene; V was cut back by 7 bases and J by 8 bases. CDR3 protein: CASNPQGARFGGYTF. The CDR3 nucleotides read TGTGCCAGCAATCCACAGGGGGCGCGCTTCGGCGGCTACACCTTC.

The chain joins TRBV6-5 to TRBJ1-1; D call uncertain. The length of the CDR3 is 13 residues. The germline CDR1 and CDR2 sequences are MNHEY and SVGAGI. The V end lost 8 bases, the J end lost 0 bases, and 10 bases lay between the germline ends. The DNA of the CDR3 is TGTGCCAGCGCAATAAACTTGAACACTGAAGCTTTCTTT. It specifies CASAINLNTEAFF.

The chain couples TRBV9 to TRBJ2-7; 7 positions match TRBD2. This CDR3 contains 14 residues. In germline, CDR1 is SGDLS, CDR2 YYNGEE. Trimming cost V 2 bases and J 2 bases; bases outside gene matches: 4. The CDR3 is CASSVSGGTYEQYF. CDR3 bases: TGTGCCAGCAGCGTTTCGGGAGGAACCTACGAGCAGTACTTC.

The chain combines TRBV5-4 with TRBJ2-3; 13 nucleotides match TRBD2. V gave up 0 bases and J gave up 6 bases; unmatched junction bases: 13. The CDR3 sequence is 19 residues long. The germline gives CDR1 SGHNT, CDR2 YYREEE (reference sequence). DNA of the CDR3: TGTGCCAGCAGCTTGGGGAGTCGGGGACTAGCGGGGAGAGTGGATACGCAGTATTTT. It specifies CASSLGSRGLAGRVDTQYF.

This clone came up a few times. This rearrangement joins TRBV19 to TRBJ2-1; TRBD2 agrees at 11 bases. CDR1 is LNHDA, CDR2 SQIVND, per germline (reference sequence). This CDR3 is built from 15 residues. J was trimmed by 7 bases and V by 5 bases; bases with no gene match: 7. CDR3 region: CASSPPSGGLNEQFF. CDR3 in DNA: TGTGCCAGTAGTCCTCCTAGCGGGGGGTTAAATGAGCAGTTCTTC.

The chain uses TRBV7-3 and TRBJ2-1; D remains ambiguous. Germline CDR1 SGHTA, CDR2 FQGTGA. Trimming stripped 1 base from V and 7 bases from J, with 8 bases between. The CDR3 is 13 amino acids. CDR3 loop: CASSLSSQNEQFF. In DNA, the CDR3 is TGTGCCAGCAGCTTAAGTAGTCAAAATGAGCAGTTCTTC.

The chain employs TRBV7-2 and TRBJ2-2, with 8 bases fitting TRBD2. V shed 1 base, J shed 4 bases, and the junction held 5 bases outside the gene matches. Germline-derived CDR1 and CDR2 are SGHTA and FQGNSA. This CDR3 has 16 residues. CDR3: CASSLDGRATTGELFF. For the CDR3, the DNA is TGTGCCAGCAGCTTAGACGGGAGGGCCACCACCGGGGAGCTGTTTTTT.

This clone was detected only a few times. J is TRBJ2-4 and V is TRBV7-9, with 10 bases identical to TRBD2. CDR3 length: 14 amino acids. Trimming removed 5 bases from V and 7 bases from J; junction bases left unmatched: 5. Per germline, CDR1 SEHNR and CDR2 FQNEAQ (reference sequence). CDR3 residues: CASSTEREGNIQYF. The CDR3 DNA is TGTGCCAGCAGCACGGAGCGGGAGGGGAACATTCAGTACTTC.

V and J are TRBV4-2 and TRBJ2-5; TRBD2 aligns across 7 bases. CDR1 and CDR2 (germline): LGHNA, YNFKEQ. Trimming cost V 2 bases and J 5 bases; bases outside gene matches: 14. The CDR3 runs to 17 residues. The CDR3 is CASSQITSAGIGETQYF. CDR3 bases: TGTGCCAGCAGCCAAATAACTTCAGCGGGGATCGGGGAGACCCAGTACTTC.

A few counts support this clone. This sequence joins TRBV6-6 and TRBJ1-4; possibly TRBD1 for D (6 bases). This CDR3 region has 13 residues. Between the trimmed V and J ends, which lost 10 bases and 9 bases, there was a span of 18 bases. The germline V gene encodes CDR1 MNHNY and CDR2 SVGAGI (reference sequence). CDR3 coding DNA: TGTGCCACCAGGGGAGGGGGAGAGAAAAAACTGTTTTTT. Encoded protein: CATRGGGEKKLFF.

This clone was observed once. This chain links TRBV7-2 with TRBJ2-7; TRBD1 agrees at 10 bases. The length of the CDR3 is 15 residues. Unmatched junction bases numbered 7, after V lost 5 bases and J lost 3 bases. Germline CDR1 SGHTA, CDR2 FQGNSA. The CDR3 region has the DNA TGTGCCAGCAGCGCTACCGGGACAGGGGTCTACGAGCAGTACTTC. Amino acid sequence: CASSATGTGVYEQYF. Using reference TRBV7-2 and TRBJ2-7 for the parts outside the CDR3, the full variable domain is GAGVSQSPSNKVTEKGKDVELRCDPISGHTALYWYRQSLGQGLEFLIYFQGNSAPDKSGLPSDRFSAERTGGSVSTLTIQRTQQEDSAVYLCASSATGTGVYEQYFGPGTRLTVT.

This clone was seen once. V gene TRBV6-1 combines with J gene TRBJ2-2, with TRBD1 matching over 7 bases. V was pared by 3 bases and J by 3 bases, with 4 bases of the junction left unmatched. Germline CDR1 and CDR2: MNHNS and SASEGT. This CDR3 contains 15 residues. The CDR3 DNA reads TGTGCCAGCAGTGAGCCAGGGGGAGACACCGGGGAGCTGTTTTTT. Amino acids: CASSEPGGDTGELFF.

The chain is built from TRBV5-1 and TRBJ2-2, with TRBD2 identical over 9 bases. Trimming cost V 3 bases and J 4 bases; bases outside gene matches: 7. Germline values: CDR1 SGHRS, CDR2 YFSETQ. The CDR3 spans 16 residues. The CDR3 DNA reads TGCGCCAGCAGCTATTTACTAGCGGGTCCCACCGGGGAGCTGTTTTTT. It codes for CASSYLLAGPTGELFF.

As DNA, the CDR3 is TGTGCCAGCAGCGTATTGGGGGGTGCAAACTCCTACGAGCAGTACTTC. Translating gives CASSVLGGANSYEQYF. This rearrangement joins TRBV2 to TRBJ2-5; possibly TRBD2 for D (6 bases). TRBJ2-7 explains the end of the DNA better; the J call may be wrong. Looked up from germline, CDR1 is SNHLY and CDR2 is FYNNEI. The CDR3 extends over 16 amino acids.

The rearrangement links TRBV30 to TRBJ2-7, with TRBD2 as a possible D gene (7 bases). Trimming took 0 bases from V and 6 from J, leaving 9 bases between them. Germline V gene lookup returns CDR1 GTSNPN and CDR2 SVGIG (reference sequence). The CDR3 contains 12 residues. The CDR3 here is CAWSVGGAEQYF. The CDR3 nucleotides are TGTGCCTGGAGTGTAGGGGGGGCCGAGCAGTACTTC.